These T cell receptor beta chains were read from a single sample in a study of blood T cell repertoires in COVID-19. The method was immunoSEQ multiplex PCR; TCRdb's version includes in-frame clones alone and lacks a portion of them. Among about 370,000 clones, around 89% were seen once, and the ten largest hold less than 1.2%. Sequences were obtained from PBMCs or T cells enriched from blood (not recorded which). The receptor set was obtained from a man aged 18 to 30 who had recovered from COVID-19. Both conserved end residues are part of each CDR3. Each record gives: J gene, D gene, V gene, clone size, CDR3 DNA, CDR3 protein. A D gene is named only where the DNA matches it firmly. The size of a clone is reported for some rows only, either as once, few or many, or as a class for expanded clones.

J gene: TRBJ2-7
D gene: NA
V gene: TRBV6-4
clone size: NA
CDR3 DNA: TGTGCCAGCAGTGACTCGTCAGGGTCCGGAAGCTCCTACGAGCAGTACTTC
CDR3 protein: CASSDSSGSGSSYEQYF

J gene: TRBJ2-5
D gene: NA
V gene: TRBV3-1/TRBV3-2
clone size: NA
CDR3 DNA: TGTGCCAGCAGCCAATCCAGGCCAGAAGAGACCCAGTACTTC
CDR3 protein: CASSQSRPEETQYF

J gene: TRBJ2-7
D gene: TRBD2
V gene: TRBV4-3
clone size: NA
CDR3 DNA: TGCGCCAGCAGCCAAGGGCGCTTTGGGACTAGCGGGAGCGAGCAGTACTTC
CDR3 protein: CASSQGRFGTSGSEQYF

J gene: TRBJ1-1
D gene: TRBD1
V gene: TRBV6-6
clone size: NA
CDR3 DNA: TGTGCCAGCAGTACGCGGGGACAGGGAGGAACTGAAGCTTTCTTT
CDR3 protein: CASSTRGQGGTEAFF

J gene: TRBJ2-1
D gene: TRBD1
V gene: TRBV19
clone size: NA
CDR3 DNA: TGTGCCAGTAGTACGACAGGGGTTGGTGAGCAGTTCTTC
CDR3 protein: CASSTTGVGEQFF

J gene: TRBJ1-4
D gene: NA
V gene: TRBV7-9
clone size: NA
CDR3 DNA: TGTGCCAGCAGCTCCCGGGACTCTAGGGAAAAACTGTTTTTT
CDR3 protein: CASSSRDSREKLFF

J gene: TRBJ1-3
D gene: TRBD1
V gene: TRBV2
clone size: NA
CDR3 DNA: TGTGCCAGCAGGGCGGGACAGATATCTGGAAACACCATATATTTT
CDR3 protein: CASRAGQISGNTIYF

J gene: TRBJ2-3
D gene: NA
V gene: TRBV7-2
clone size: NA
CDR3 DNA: TGTGCCAGCAGCTCCCCATTGGTGCGGAGCTTCACAGATACGCAGTATTTT
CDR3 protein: CASSSPLVRSFTDTQYF

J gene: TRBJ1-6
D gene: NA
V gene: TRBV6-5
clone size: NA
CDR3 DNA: TGTGCCAGCAGTTACTCTCAGGGTTTGGGGCCCCTCCACTTT
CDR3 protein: CASSYSQGLGPLHF

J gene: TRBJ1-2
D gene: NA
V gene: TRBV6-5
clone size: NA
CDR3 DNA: TGTGCCAGCAGGTTGGAGAACTATGGCTACACCTTC
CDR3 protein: CASRLENYGYTF

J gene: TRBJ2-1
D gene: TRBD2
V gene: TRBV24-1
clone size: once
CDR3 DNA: TGTGCCACCAGTGATCCTCGGTATAGCGGGAACTCCTACAATGAGCAGTTCTTC
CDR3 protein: CATSDPRYSGNSYNEQFF

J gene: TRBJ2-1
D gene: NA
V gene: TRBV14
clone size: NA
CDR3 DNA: TGTGCCAGCAGCCAAGCACCCAGGGGCTACTCCTACAATGAGCAGTTCTTC
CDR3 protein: CASSQAPRGYSYNEQFF

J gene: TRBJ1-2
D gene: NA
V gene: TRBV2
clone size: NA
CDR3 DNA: TGTGCCAGCAGTGCTGGCCTCTATGGCTACACCTTC
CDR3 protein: CASSAGLYGYTF

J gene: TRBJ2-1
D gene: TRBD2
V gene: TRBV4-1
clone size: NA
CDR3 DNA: TGCGCCAGCAGCCAAGATCCCGGGACTAGCGGGAATGAGCAGTTCTTC
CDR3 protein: CASSQDPGTSGNEQFF

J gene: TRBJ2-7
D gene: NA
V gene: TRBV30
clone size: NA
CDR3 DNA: TGTGCCTGGAGTGTAGGAGGGTCCTACGAGCAGTACTTC
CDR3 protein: CAWSVGGSYEQYF

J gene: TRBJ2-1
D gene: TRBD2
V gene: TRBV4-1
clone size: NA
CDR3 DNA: TGCGCCACCTTGACTAGCGGGAGGGTCCTAAATGAGCAGTTCTTC
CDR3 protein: CATLTSGRVLNEQFF

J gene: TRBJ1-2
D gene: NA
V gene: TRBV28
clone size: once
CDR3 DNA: TGTGCCAGCAGTGTACGGACAGTTTATGGCTACACCTTC
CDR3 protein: CASSVRTVYGYTF